These 25 T cell receptor beta chains originate from one sample sequenced in a study of Ad26.COV2.S vaccination and SARS-CoV-2 variants. Treatment of the sample: some 20 received Ad26.COV2.S at low or high dose, single or two shots; about 5 received placebo; per-sample allocation not given. Samples were taken on day 63 after the first vaccine or placebo injection. The method was immunoSEQ multiplex PCR; TCRdb's version includes in-frame clones alone and lacks a portion of them. This table holds over 200,000 clones, around 89% found once. Sequencing was performed on peripheral blood, taken in a trial of Ad26.COV2.S vaccine versus placebo. The origin of the receptors is a person between 18 and 65 years old who received the Ad26.COV2.S COVID-19 vaccine or a placebo.

This chain links TRBV10-3 with TRBJ2-1; TRBD1 matches at 9 bases. With 4 bases clipped from V and 6 bases from J, the junction kept 4 bases outside the gene matches. The germline CDR1 and CDR2 sequences are ENHRY and SYGVKD. This CDR3 region has 14 residues. CDR3 sequence (DNA): TGTGCCATCAGTGGGGACAGGGCGGGCAATGAGCAGTTCTTC. As protein: CAISGDRAGNEQFF.

V is TRBV4-3 and J is TRBJ1-1; D gene ambiguous. The CDR3 contains 15 residues. Germline CDR1 is LGHNA and CDR2 is YSLEER. V was clipped by 1 base and J by 10 bases, with 19 bases between them. The CDR3: CASSQGAAVGVGAFF. As DNA, the CDR3 is TGCGCCAGCAGCCAAGGGGCGGCGGTCGGGGTAGGAGCTTTCTTT.

In this sample, this clone turned up a few times. This rearrangement joins TRBV9 to TRBJ1-6, with D maybe TRBD1 (5 bases). The V end was cut by 4 bases, the J end by 6 bases, with 11 bases between. Germline V gene lookup returns CDR1 SGDLS and CDR2 YYNGEE. This CDR3 region has 14 residues. The CDR3 reads CASSPGLTNSPLHF. In nucleotides, the CDR3 is TGTGCCAGCAGCCCGGGACTGACTAATTCACCCCTCCACTTT.

The V call is TRBV11-2, the J call TRBJ1-2; D is unclear. Germline CDR1 reads SGHAT; CDR2 reads FQNNGV. The CDR3 loop spans 11 amino acids. The ends were cut back, 4 bases at V and 7 bases at J, with 7 bases in the middle. CDR3 amino acids: CASSSYLGYTF. In DNA form, the CDR3 reads TGTGCCAGCAGCTCGTACCTTGGCTACACCTTC.

The chain couples TRBV10-3 to TRBJ2-1; 8 bases line up with TRBD2. In germline, CDR1 is ENHRY, CDR2 SYGVKD. This CDR3 has 17 residues. The trim removed 2 bases at V and 10 bases at J, leaving 16 bases unmatched. CDR3 region: CAISERGGALAANEQFF. The CDR3 nucleotides read TGTGCCATCAGTGAGCGGGGGGGCGCCTTAGCCGCTAACGAGCAGTTCTTC.

The V call is TRBV6-6, the J call TRBJ2-5; D is ambiguous. The CDR3 contains 15 residues. Germline values: CDR1 MNHNY, CDR2 SVGAGI (reference sequence). The V gene lost 2 bases and the J gene lost 5 bases, with 15 bases spanning the gap. CDR3 coding DNA: TGTGCCAGCAGTTACAGCCCTGCGGTGGGGGAGACCCAGTACTTC. Encoded protein: CASSYSPAVGETQYF.

This clone was detected only a few times. This chain links TRBV12-3 or TRBV12-4 with TRBJ2-1; 8 bases align to TRBD2. J was trimmed by 9 bases and V by 6 bases; bases with no gene match: 7. This CDR3 spans 13 amino acids. The CDR3: CASRGTRTSEQFF. For the CDR3, the DNA is TGTGCCAGCAGGGGGACTAGAACCAGTGAGCAGTTCTTC.

Comment on this clone: The sample has other DNA sequences that encode this CDR3 too. The chain links TRBV3-1 (or the pseudogene TRBV3-2) to TRBJ1-5; no clear D. V was cut by 0 bases and J by 1 base, with 10 bases left in between. Germline assignment: CDR1 LGHDT and CDR2 YNNKEL (reference sequence). The CDR3 is made up of 16 amino acids. In DNA, the CDR3 is TGTGCCAGCAGCCAAGATTTGCCGGGGAGCAATCAGCCCCAGCATTTT. It specifies CASSQDLPGSNQPQHF.

The rearrangement links TRBV7-8 to TRBJ2-5; perhaps TRBD2 as D (6 bases). V dropped 6 bases and J dropped 4 bases, with 15 bases sitting between them. CDR3 length equals 14 residues. Germline CDR1 and CDR2: SGHVS and FQNEAQ. CDR3 nucleotide sequence: TGTGCCAGCAGTCCCCGGATGGGAGGAGAGACCCAGTACTTC. Translated: CASSPRMGGETQYF. The variable domain in full, with the rest retrieved from reference TRBV7-8 and TRBJ2-5, is GAGVSQSPRYKVAKRGQDVALRCDPISGHVSLFWYQQALGQGPEFLTYFQNEAQLDKSGLPSDRFFAERPEGSVSTLKIQRTQQEDSAVYLCASSPRMGGETQYFGPGTRLLVL.

V is TRBV28 and J is TRBJ2-7; possibly TRBD1 or TRBD2 for D (5 bases each). Trimming took 6 bases from V and 4 from J, leaving 13 bases between them. This CDR3 is built from 13 residues. In germline, CDR1 is MDHEN, CDR2 SYDVKM. The CDR3 spells CASSGTVRYEQYF. The CDR3 DNA is TGTGCCAGCAGCGGGACCGTCCGGTACGAGCAGTACTTC.

The V gene is TRBV4-3, the J gene TRBJ1-3; D is unresolved. From germline, CDR1 is LGHNA and CDR2 YSLEER. The CDR3 is 15 amino acids. V was pared by 0 bases and J by 8 bases, with 14 bases between. CDR3 DNA sequence: TGCGCCAGCAGCCAAGAGGGAGTCGGGTGGGACACCATATATTTT. This encodes CASSQEGVGWDTIYF.

The chain is built from TRBV2 and TRBJ1-6, with 7 bases that match TRBD1. The length of the CDR3 is 14 residues. The J segment lost 7 bases and the V segment lost 6 bases, leaving 6 bases of the junction unmatched. CDR1 SNHLY and CDR2 FYNNEI come from the germline V gene. Here the CDR3 DNA reads TGTGCCAGCAGGGAAACAGGGGCAAATTCACCCCTCCACTTT. Translation: CASRETGANSPLHF.

The chain recombines TRBV5-6 with TRBJ2-1, with 12 bases lining up with TRBD1. CDR1 and CDR2 from the germline V gene are SGHDT and YYEEEE. V gave up 3 bases and J gave up 7 bases; unmatched junction bases: 5. The CDR3 sequence is 15 residues long. CDR3 bases: TGTGCCAGCAGCTACGGGACAGGGGGCTTTAATGAGCAGTTCTTC. Its protein is CASSYGTGGFNEQFF.

J is TRBJ2-2 and V is TRBV7-2; D is ambiguous. Germline V gene data show CDR1 as SGHTA and CDR2 as FQGNSA. The CDR3 has 14 amino acids. Trimming removed 0 bases at V and 4 bases at J, with 6 bases between. CDR3 amino acids: CASSLAQFTGELFF. CDR3 coding DNA: TGTGCCAGCAGCTTAGCACAGTTCACCGGGGAGCTGTTTTTT.

The J gene is TRBJ2-2, the V gene TRBV18; D possibly corresponds to TRBD2 (6 bases). From germline, CDR1 is KGHSH and CDR2 LQKENI. Deletions cut 2 bases from V and 4 bases from J, with 11 bases between. The CDR3 contains 15 residues. The CDR3 DNA follows: TGTGCCAGCTCACCAGGGGACTCGGCCACCGGGGAGCTGTTTTTT. Amino acids: CASSPGDSATGELFF.

This chain links TRBV5-4 with TRBJ2-7; 13 positions agree with TRBD2. Germline V gene sequence: CDR1 SGHNT, CDR2 YYREEE (reference sequence). The CDR3 is made up of 14 amino acids. J gave up 7 bases and V 0 bases, and 1 base lay outside the gene matches. This CDR3 reads CASSLGLAGGEQYF. CDR3 in DNA: TGTGCCAGCAGCTTGGGACTAGCGGGAGGTGAGCAGTACTTC.

This chain links TRBV24-1 with TRBJ1-2, with D possibly TRBD1 on 5 matching bases. Germline CDR1 is KGHDR and CDR2 is SFDVKD. This CDR3 has 15 residues. V lost 4 bases to trimming and J lost 3 bases, with 14 bases between them. Written as DNA, the CDR3 is TGTGCCACCAGTGACACACAGGCCTTGGACTATGGCTACACCTTC. Translating it yields CATSDTQALDYGYTF.

The chain is built from TRBV10-3 and TRBJ2-2; D is perhaps TRBD1 (5 bases). Germline-derived CDR1 and CDR2 are ENHRY and SYGVKD. V lost 4 bases and J lost 1, with 7 bases in between. The CDR3 length is 14 residues. The CDR3 nucleotides are TGTGCCATCAGTGGAACAGGGAACACCGGGGAGCTGTTTTTT. This translates into CAISGTGNTGELFF.

The chain carries TRBV10-3 and TRBJ1-3, with D tentatively TRBD1 (6 bases). Germline CDR1 is ENHRY and CDR2 is SYGVKD. This CDR3 region has 15 residues. V was cut by 8 bases and J by 0 bases, with 14 bases left in between. DNA of the CDR3: TGTGCCATCGGAGGGAACAGGGTCTCTGGAAACACCATATATTTT. Protein product: CAIGGNRVSGNTIYF.

This chain links TRBV5-4 with TRBJ1-2, with 10 bases fitting TRBD1. CDR3 length equals 14 residues. Trimming took 3 bases from V and 3 from J; bases not matched to a gene: 2. Germline V CDR1 and CDR2: SGHNT, YYREEE (reference sequence). CDR3 sequence (DNA): TGTGCCAGCAGCTCCGGGACAGGGGACTATGGCTACACCTTC. Protein sequence: CASSSGTGDYGYTF.

The chain couples TRBV5-1 to TRBJ1-1; no reliable D call. The CDR3 has 14 amino acids. Germline CDR1 reads SGHRS; CDR2 reads YFSETQ. V lost 0 bases and J lost 6, with 12 bases in between. The chain's CDR3 is CASSLAPAPPEAFF. The CDR3 nucleotides are TGCGCCAGCAGCTTGGCCCCAGCCCCGCCTGAAGCTTTCTTT. The full variable domain, in which reference TRBV5-1 and TRBJ1-1 provide the parts outside the CDR3, is KAGVTQTPRYLIKTRGQQVTLSCSPISGHRSVSWYQQTPGQGLQFLFEYFSETQRNKGNFPGRFSGRQFSNSRSEMNVSTLELGDSALYLCASSLAPAPPEAFFGQGTRLTVV.

The CDR3 DNA follows: TGTGCCAGCAGCGAGACTACTAGCGGACCCTACAATGAGCAGTTCTTC. Translated: CASSETTSGPYNEQFF. The chain uses TRBV7-2 and TRBJ2-1, with 8 nucleotides matching TRBD2. The germline V gene encodes CDR1 SGHTA and CDR2 FQGNSA. With V trimmed by 5 bases and J by 2 bases, 8 bases remained unmatched. The CDR3 has 16 amino acids.

This clone was recorded only once. The rearrangement uses TRBV7-2 and TRBJ1-2; 7 bases are shared with TRBD1. The CDR3 contains 13 residues. Trimming took 3 bases from V and 8 from J; bases not matched to a gene: 6. Germline values: CDR1 SGHTA, CDR2 FQGNSA. The CDR3 is CASSFAGGNGYTF. The CDR3 DNA follows: TGTGCCAGCAGCTTCGCAGGGGGTAACGGCTACACCTTC.

The chain has TRBV7-2 and TRBJ1-2; the match to TRBD1 covers 8 bases. The V segment lost 0 bases and the J segment 6 bases; nucleotides outside the gene matches: 6. This CDR3 contains 15 residues. The germline gives CDR1 SGHTA, CDR2 FQGNSA. CDR3 region: CASSLAPGGLDGYTF. DNA of the CDR3: TGTGCCAGCAGCTTAGCGCCAGGGGGCTTAGATGGCTACACCTTC.

The sample holds one count of this clone. This chain links TRBV25-1 with TRBJ1-2; 8 bases agree with TRBD1. V lost 6 bases to trimming and J lost 6 bases; unmatched junction nucleotides: 3. Germline CDR1 reads MGHDK; CDR2 reads SYGVNS. This CDR3 contains 12 residues. This CDR3 is CASSLTGDGYTF. Here the CDR3 DNA reads TGTGCCAGCAGCCTGACAGGGGATGGCTACACCTTC.